This T cell receptor (beta chain) was profiled in a study of T cell changes during pregnancy in multiple sclerosis. TCRdb keeps only in-frame clones here, not all; method: immunoSEQ multiplex PCR. The table records about 39,000 clones, about 94% of them present only once. Per germline, CDR1 KGHSH and CDR2 LQKENI. Trimming stripped 1 base from V and 4 bases from J, with 13 bases between. The CDR3 loop spans 15 amino acids. This specimen was CD4+ T cells from peripheral blood mononuclear cells, taken after pregnancy. The receptor was derived from a female donor with multiple sclerosis, enrolled in a pregnancy study. The chain links TRBV18 to TRBJ1-1; D ambiguous. The CDR3 protein is CASSPLGEGGTEAFF. CDR3 bases: TGTGCCAGCTCACCACTCGGGGAAGGAGGCACTGAAGCTTTCTTT.